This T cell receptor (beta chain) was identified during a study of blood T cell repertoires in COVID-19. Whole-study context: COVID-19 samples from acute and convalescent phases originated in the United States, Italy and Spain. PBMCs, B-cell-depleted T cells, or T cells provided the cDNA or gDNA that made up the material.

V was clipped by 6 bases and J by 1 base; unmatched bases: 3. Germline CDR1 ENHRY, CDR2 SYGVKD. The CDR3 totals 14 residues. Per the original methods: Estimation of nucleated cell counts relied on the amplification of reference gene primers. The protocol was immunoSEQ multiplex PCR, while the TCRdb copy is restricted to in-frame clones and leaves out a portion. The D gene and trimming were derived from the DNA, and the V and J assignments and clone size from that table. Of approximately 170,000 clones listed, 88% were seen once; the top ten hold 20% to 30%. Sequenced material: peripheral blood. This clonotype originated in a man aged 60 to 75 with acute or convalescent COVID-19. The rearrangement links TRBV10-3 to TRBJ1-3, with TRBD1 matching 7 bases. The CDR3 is CAIRVTGSGNTIYF. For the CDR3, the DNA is TGTGCCATCAGAGTGACAGGGTCTGGAAACACCATATATTTT.